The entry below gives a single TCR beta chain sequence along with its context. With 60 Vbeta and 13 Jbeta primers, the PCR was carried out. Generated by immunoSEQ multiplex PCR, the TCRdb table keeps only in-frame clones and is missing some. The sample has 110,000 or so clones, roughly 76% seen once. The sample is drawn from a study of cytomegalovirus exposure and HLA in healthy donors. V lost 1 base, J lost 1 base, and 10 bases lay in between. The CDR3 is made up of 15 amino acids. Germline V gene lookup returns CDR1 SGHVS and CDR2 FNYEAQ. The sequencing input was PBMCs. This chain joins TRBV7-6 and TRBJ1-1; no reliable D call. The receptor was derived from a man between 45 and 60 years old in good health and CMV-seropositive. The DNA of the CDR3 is TGTGCCAGCAGCTTAGACCCCAGGTCGAACACTGAAGCTTTCTTT. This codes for CASSLDPRSNTEAFF.